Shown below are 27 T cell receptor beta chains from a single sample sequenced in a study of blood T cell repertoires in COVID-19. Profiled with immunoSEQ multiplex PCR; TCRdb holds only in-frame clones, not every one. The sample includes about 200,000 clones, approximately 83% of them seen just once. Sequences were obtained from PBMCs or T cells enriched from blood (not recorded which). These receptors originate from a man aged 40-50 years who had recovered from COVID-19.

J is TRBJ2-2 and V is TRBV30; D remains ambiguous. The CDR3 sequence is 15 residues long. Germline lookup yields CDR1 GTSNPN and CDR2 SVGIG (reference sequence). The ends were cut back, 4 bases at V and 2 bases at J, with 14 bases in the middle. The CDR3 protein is CAWTVRLGNTGELFF. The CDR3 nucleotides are TGTGCCTGGACCGTGAGGTTAGGAAACACCGGGGAGCTGTTTTTT. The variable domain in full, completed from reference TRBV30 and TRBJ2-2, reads SQTIHQWPATLVQPVGSPLSLECTVEGTSNPNLYWYRQAAGRGLQLLFYSVGIGQISSEVPQNLSASRPQDRQFILSSKKLLLSDSGFYLCAWTVRLGNTGELFFGEGSRLTVL.

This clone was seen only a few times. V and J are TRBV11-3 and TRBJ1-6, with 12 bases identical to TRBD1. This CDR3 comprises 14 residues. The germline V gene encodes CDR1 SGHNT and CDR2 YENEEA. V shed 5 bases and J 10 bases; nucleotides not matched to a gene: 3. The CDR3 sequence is CASSGTGGNSPLHF. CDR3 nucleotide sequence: TGTGCCAGCAGCGGGACAGGGGGCAACTCACCCCTCCACTTT.

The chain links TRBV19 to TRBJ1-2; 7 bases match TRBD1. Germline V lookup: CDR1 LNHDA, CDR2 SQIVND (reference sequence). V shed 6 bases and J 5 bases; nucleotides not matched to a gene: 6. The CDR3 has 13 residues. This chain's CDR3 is CASRLDRFYGYTF. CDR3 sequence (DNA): TGTGCCAGTAGACTGGACAGGTTTTATGGCTACACCTTC.

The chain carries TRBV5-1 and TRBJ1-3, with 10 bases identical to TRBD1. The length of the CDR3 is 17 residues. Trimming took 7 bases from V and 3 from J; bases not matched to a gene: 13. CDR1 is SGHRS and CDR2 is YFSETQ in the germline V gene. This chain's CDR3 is CASAERQGASSGNTIYF. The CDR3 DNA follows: TGCGCCAGCGCTGAGCGACAGGGGGCGTCGAGTGGAAACACCATATATTTT.

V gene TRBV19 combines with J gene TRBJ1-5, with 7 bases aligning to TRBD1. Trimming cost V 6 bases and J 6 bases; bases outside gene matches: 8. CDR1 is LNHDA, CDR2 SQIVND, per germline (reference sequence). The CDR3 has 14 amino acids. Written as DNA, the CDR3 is TGTGCCAGTAGATACACAGGGGAATCTCAGCCCCAGCATTTT. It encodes CASRYTGESQPQHF.

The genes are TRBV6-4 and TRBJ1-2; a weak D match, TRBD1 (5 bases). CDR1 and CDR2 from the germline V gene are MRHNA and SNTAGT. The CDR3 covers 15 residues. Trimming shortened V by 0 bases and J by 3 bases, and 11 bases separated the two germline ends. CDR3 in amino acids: CASSDSAGVDYGYTF. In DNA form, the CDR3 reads TGTGCCAGCAGTGACTCGGCGGGGGTCGACTATGGCTACACCTTC.

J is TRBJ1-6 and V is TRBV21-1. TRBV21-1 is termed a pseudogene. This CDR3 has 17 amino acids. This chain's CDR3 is CASSKGGGPSYNSPLHF. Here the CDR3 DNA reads TGTGCCAGCAGCAAAGGCGGGGGTCCGTCCTATAATTCACCCCTCCACTTT.

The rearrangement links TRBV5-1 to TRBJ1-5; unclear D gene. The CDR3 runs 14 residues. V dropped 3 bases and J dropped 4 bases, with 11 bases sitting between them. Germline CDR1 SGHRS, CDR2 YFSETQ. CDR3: CASSSDSPNQPQHF. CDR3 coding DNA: TGCGCCAGCAGCTCGGACTCCCCTAATCAGCCCCAGCATTTT. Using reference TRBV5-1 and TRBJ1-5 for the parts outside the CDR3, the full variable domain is KAGVTQTPRYLIKTRGQQVTLSCSPISGHRSVSWYQQTPGQGLQFLFEYFSETQRNKGNFPGRFSGRQFSNSRSEMNVSTLELGDSALYLCASSSDSPNQPQHFGDGTRLSIL.

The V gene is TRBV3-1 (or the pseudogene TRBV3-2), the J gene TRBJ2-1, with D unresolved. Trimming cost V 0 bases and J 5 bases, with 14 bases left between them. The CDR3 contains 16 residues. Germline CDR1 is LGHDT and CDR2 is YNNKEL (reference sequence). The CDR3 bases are TGTGCCAGCAGCCAAGAGGGTAGGAGAATTAACAATGAGCAGTTCTTC. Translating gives CASSQEGRRINNEQFF.

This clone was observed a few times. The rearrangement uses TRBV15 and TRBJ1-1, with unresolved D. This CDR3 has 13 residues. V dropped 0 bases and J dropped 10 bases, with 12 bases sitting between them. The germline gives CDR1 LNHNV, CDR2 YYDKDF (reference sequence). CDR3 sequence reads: CATSREIGERAFF. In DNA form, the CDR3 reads TGTGCCACCAGCAGAGAAATTGGGGAGCGAGCTTTCTTT.

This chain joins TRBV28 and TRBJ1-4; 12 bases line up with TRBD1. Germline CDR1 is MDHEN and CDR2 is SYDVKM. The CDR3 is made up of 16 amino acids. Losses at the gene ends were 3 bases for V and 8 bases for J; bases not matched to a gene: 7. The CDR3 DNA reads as TGTGCCAGCAGTTTGGCGGGACAGGGGGCGTACGAAAAACTGTTTTTT. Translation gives CASSLAGQGAYEKLFF.

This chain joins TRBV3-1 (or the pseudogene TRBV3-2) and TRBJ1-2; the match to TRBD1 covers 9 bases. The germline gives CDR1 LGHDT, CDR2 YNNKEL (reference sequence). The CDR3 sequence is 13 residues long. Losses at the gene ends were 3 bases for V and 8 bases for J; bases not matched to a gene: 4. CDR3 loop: CASSQRTGEGYTF. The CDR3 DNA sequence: TGTGCCAGCAGCCAGCGGACAGGGGAAGGCTACACCTTC.

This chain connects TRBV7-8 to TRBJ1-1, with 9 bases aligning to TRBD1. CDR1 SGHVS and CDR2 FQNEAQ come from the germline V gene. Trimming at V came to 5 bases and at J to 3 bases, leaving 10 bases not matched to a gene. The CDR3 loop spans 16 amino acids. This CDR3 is CASSRTGGGIYTEAFF. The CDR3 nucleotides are TGTGCCAGCAGCCGCACAGGGGGCGGGATTTACACTGAAGCTTTCTTT.

DNA of the CDR3: TGTGCCTGGAGCGTTCCTGGGAGGGGGAACACTGAAGCTTTCTTT. Translation gives CAWSVPGRGNTEAFF. This chain connects TRBV30 to TRBJ1-1, with D possibly being TRBD1 (5 bases). Germline loops: CDR1 GTSNPN, CDR2 SVGIG (reference sequence). The CDR3 spans 15 residues. V gave up 3 bases and J gave up 1 base, with 15 bases separating them.

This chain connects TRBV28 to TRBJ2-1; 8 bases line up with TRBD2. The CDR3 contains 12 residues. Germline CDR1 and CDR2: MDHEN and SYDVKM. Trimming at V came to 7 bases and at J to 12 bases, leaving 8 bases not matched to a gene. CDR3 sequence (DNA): TGTGCCAGCAAAACCGGGGGGGAGAGGCAGTTCTTC. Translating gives CASKTGGERQFF. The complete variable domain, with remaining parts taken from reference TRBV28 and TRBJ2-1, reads DVKVTQSSRYLVKRTGEKVFLECVQDMDHENMFWYRQDPGLGLRLIYFSYDVKMKEKGDIPEGYSVSREKKERFSLILESASTNQTSMYLCASKTGGERQFFGPGTRLTVL.

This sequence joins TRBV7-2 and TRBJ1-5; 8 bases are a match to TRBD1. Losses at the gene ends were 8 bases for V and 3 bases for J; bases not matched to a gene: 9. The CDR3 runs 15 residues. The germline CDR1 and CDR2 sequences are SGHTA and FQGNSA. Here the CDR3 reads CASARTGLNNQPQHF. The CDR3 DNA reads TGTGCCAGCGCTCGGACAGGGTTAAACAATCAGCCCCAGCATTTT.

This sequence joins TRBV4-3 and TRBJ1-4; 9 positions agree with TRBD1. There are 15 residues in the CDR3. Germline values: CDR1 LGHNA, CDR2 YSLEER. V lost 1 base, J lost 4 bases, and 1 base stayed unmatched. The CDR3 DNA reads TGCGCCAGCAGCCAAGGGGACAGGGATAATGAAAAACTGTTTTTT. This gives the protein CASSQGDRDNEKLFF.

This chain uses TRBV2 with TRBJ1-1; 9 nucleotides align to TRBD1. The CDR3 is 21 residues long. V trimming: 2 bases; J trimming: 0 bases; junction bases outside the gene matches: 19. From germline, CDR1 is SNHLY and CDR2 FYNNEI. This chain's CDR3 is CASSEQGQGGGPGGVNTEAFF. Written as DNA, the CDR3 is TGTGCCAGCAGTGAACAGGGACAGGGAGGGGGTCCGGGAGGGGTGAACACTGAAGCTTTCTTT.

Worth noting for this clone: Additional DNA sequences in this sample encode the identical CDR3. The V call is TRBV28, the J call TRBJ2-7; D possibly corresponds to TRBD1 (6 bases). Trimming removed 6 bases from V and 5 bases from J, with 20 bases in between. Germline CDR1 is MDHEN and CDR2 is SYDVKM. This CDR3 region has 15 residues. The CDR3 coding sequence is TGTGCCAGCAGCACCCCAACAGGGTTTACGGACGAGCAGTACTTC. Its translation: CASSTPTGFTDEQYF.

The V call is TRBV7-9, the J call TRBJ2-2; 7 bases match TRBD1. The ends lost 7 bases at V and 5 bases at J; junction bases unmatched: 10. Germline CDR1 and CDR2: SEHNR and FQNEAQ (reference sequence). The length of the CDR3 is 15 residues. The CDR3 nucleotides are TGTGCCAGCATGAGCAGGGGGAAAGGTACCGGGGAGCTGTTTTTT. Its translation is CASMSRGKGTGELFF.

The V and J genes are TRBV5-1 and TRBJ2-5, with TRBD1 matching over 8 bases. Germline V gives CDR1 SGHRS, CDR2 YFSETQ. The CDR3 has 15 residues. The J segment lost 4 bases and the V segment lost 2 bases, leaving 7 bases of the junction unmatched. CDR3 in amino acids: CASSLAAGGLETQYF. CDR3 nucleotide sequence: TGCGCCAGCAGCTTAGCTGCAGGGGGCTTAGAGACCCAGTACTTC.

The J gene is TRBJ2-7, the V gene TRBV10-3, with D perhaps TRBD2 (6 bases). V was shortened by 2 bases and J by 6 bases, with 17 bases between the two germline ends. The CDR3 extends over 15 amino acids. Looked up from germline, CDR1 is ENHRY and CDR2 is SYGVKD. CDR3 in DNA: TGTGCCATCAGTGAGGGGGGGACTTCTCTCTCCGAGCAGTACTTC. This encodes CAISEGGTSLSEQYF.

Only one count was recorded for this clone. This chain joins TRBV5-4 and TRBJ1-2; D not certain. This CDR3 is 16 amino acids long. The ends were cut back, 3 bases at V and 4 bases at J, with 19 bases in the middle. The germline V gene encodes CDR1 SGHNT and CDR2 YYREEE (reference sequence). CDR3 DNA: TGTGCCAGCAGCTCCGGTTCAGGTAGCGGCTTCTATGGCTACACCTTC. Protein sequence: CASSSGSGSGFYGYTF. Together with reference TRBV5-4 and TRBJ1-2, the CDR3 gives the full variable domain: ETGVTQSPTHLIKTRGQQVTLRCSSQSGHNTVSWYQQALGQGPQFIFQYYREEENGRGNFPPRFSGLQFPNYSSELNVNALELDDSALYLCASSSGSGSGFYGYTFGSGTRLTVV.

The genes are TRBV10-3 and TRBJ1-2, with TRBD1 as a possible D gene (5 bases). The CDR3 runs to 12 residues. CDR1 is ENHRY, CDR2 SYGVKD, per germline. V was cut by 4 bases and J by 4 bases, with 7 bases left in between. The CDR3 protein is CAISADTYGYTF. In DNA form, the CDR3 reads TGTGCCATCAGTGCGGACACCTATGGCTACACCTTC.

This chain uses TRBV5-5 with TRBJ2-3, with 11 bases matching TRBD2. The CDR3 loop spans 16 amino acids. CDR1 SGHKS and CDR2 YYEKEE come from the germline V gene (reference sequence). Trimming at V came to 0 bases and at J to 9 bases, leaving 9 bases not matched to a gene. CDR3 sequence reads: CASSLEASGGTGTQYF. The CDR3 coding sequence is TGTGCCAGCAGCTTGGAAGCTAGCGGGGGGACGGGGACGCAGTATTTT.

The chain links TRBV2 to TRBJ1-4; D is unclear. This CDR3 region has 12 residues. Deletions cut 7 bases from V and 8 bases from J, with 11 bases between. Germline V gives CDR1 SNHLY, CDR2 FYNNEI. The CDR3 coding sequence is TGTGCCAGCACCGGGTGGAAGGAAAAACTGTTTTTT. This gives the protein CASTGWKEKLFF.

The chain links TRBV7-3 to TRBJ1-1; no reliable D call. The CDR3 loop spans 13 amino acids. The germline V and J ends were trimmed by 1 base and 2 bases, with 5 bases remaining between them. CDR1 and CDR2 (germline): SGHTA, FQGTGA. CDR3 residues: CASSLSLNTEAFF. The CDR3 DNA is TGTGCCAGCAGCTTAAGTTTAAACACTGAAGCTTTCTTT.